This T cell receptor (beta chain) was retrieved from a study of technical replicates of blood from a handful of donors. Some clones are missing from TCRdb's copy, which holds only in-frame ones; the method was immunoSEQ multiplex PCR. There are around 80,000 clones in the sample; more than 80% occur only once, and approximately 0.25% lies in the top ten. The V gene end was trimmed by 5 bases and the J gene end by 5 bases; junction bases not matched to a gene: 6. Germline loops: CDR1 SGHNT, CDR2 YYREEE (reference sequence). The CDR3 length is 13 residues. The TCR originated in a human donor in good health. J is TRBJ2-5 and V is TRBV5-4; TRBD2 agrees at 7 bases. Specimen: T cells isolated from PBMCs. CDR3 loop: CASSSDGRETQYF. CDR3 nucleotide sequence: TGTGCCAGCAGTTCGGACGGGAGGGAGACCCAGTACTTC.